The sequence of this T cell receptor beta chain was determined in a study of blood T cell repertoires in COVID-19. Study at large: Italy, Spain and the United States were the sources of the convalescent and acute COVID-19 samples.

This clone was observed once. In the authors' methods: Reference gene primer amplification gave nucleated cell count estimates. Measured with immunoSEQ multiplex PCR; TCRdb has only the in-frame clones, and not every one. The D gene and trimming were derived from the DNA, and the V and J assignments and clone size from that table. The sample has some 370,000 clones; roughly four fifths are singletons. The CDR3 runs 14 residues. Germline loops: CDR1 MNHEY, CDR2 SVGAGI. Losses at the gene ends were 6 bases for V and 5 bases for J; bases not matched to a gene: 7. This TCR came from a woman aged 50 to 65 who had recovered from COVID-19. This chain links TRBV6-5 with TRBJ1-5; 7 positions agree with TRBD1. The sample was PBMCs or T cells enriched from blood (not recorded which). The CDR3 DNA reads TGTGCCAGCAGCGGGACAGCAACCTATCAGCCCCAGCATTTT. Translated, it gives CASSGTATYQPQHF.